Listed below are T cell receptor beta chains from one sample, sequenced in a study of early T cells in non-severe SARS-CoV-2 infection. MiXCR, applied by TCRdb to the 5' RACE reads, yields one record per CDR3 protein. The sample has around 61,000 distinct CDR3 sequences; 10% to 15% are singletons. Material: whole blood. All receptors come from an adult who was a healthcare worker with PCR-confirmed SARS-CoV-2 infection or an uninfected control (not recorded which). The CDR3 runs from the conserved cysteine through the conserved F or W. The D gene is left open where the match is weak. Clone size is not always given. Where it is, it says once, few, many or a class for expanded clones.

J gene: TRBJ2-3
V gene: TRBV7-6
CDR3 length: 10
clone size: few
D gene: TRBD2
CDR3 protein: CASRPSGSPF
CDR3 DNA: TGTGCCAGCAGACCTAGCGGGTCCCCTTTT

J gene: TRBJ1-2
V gene: TRBV20-1
CDR3 length: 13
clone size: many
D gene: TRBD1
CDR3 protein: CSAEGGQGYGYTF
CDR3 DNA: TGCAGTGCCGAGGGAGGACAGGGCTATGGCTACACCTTC

J gene: TRBJ2-2
V gene: TRBV5-1
CDR3 length: 12
clone size: few
D gene: -
CDR3 protein: CASSLSSGELFF
CDR3 DNA: TGCGCCAGCAGCTTGTCCTCCGGGGAGCTGTTTTTT

J gene: TRBJ2-7
V gene: TRBV2
CDR3 length: 13
clone size: few
D gene: TRBD2
CDR3 protein: CASSELAGAEQYF
CDR3 DNA: TGTGCCAGCAGTGAGCTAGCGGGAGCCGAGCAGTACTTC

J gene: TRBJ2-7
V gene: TRBV27
CDR3 length: 15
clone size: many
D gene: -
CDR3 protein: CASSPRDVLPYEQYF
CDR3 DNA: TGTGCCAGCAGTCCGCGAGACGTACTTCCCTACGAGCAGTACTTC

J gene: TRBJ2-1
V gene: TRBV5-6
CDR3 length: 15
clone size: few
D gene: -
CDR3 protein: CASKIGTSLYNEQFF
CDR3 DNA: TGTGCCAGCAAAATTGGGACCTCACTTTACAATGAGCAGTTCTTC

J gene: TRBJ2-3
V gene: TRBV20-1
CDR3 length: 13
clone size: many
D gene: -
CDR3 protein: CSARANLQNTQYF
CDR3 DNA: TGCAGTGCTAGAGCCAATTTGCAAAATACGCAGTATTTT

J gene: TRBJ1-1
V gene: TRBV2
CDR3 length: 15
clone size: once
D gene: -
CDR3 protein: CASRARDSRNTEAFF
CDR3 DNA: TGTGCCAGCCGGGCTCGGGACTCCCGGAACACTGAAGCTTTCTTT

J gene: TRBJ2-7
V gene: TRBV7-3
CDR3 length: 13
clone size: many
D gene: -
CDR3 protein: CASGSSLSDEQYF
CDR3 DNA: TGTGCCAGCGGTAGTTCTCTTAGCGACGAGCAGTACTTC

J gene: TRBJ1-2
V gene: TRBV29-1
CDR3 length: 16
clone size: -
D gene: TRBD1
CDR3 protein: CSVGPGRGLSNYGYTF
CDR3 DNA: TGCAGCGTCGGACCGGGCAGGGGGCTTTCCAACTATGGCTACACCTTC

J gene: TRBJ2-4
V gene: TRBV28
CDR3 length: 13
clone size: many
D gene: -
CDR3 protein: CASSFRQANIQYF
CDR3 DNA: TGTGCCAGCAGTTTCAGGCAGGCAAACATTCAGTACTTC

J gene: TRBJ1-1
V gene: TRBV12-3/TRBV12-4
CDR3 length: 13
clone size: many
D gene: -
CDR3 protein: CASSLRGGTEAFF
CDR3 DNA: TGTGCCAGCAGTCTCAGGGGAGGAACTGAAGCTTTCTTT

J gene: TRBJ1-1
V gene: TRBV30
CDR3 length: 15
clone size: many
D gene: -
CDR3 protein: CAWRGKNVGDTEAFF
CDR3 DNA: TGTGCCTGGAGGGGGAAGAACGTTGGGGATACTGAAGCTTTCTTT

J gene: TRBJ1-1
V gene: TRBV20-1
CDR3 length: 14
clone size: many
D gene: TRBD1
CDR3 protein: CSAPGTGWNTEAFF
CDR3 DNA: TGCAGTGCTCCTGGGACAGGATGGAACACTGAAGCTTTCTTT

J gene: TRBJ2-1
V gene: TRBV5-1
CDR3 length: 16
clone size: -
D gene: TRBD1
CDR3 protein: CASSHRTGGRAGEQFF
CDR3 DNA: TGCGCCAGCAGCCACAGGACAGGGGGACGGGCGGGAGAGCAGTTCTTC

J gene: TRBJ1-1
V gene: TRBV29-1
CDR3 length: 12
clone size: -
D gene: -
CDR3 protein: CSAEGQPAEAFF
CDR3 DNA: TGCAGCGCCGAAGGACAGCCAGCTGAAGCTTTCTTT

J gene: TRBJ1-4
V gene: TRBV28
CDR3 length: 13
clone size: few
D gene: -
CDR3 protein: CASSLVLNEKLFF
CDR3 DNA: TGTGCCAGCAGTTTGGTCCTTAATGAAAAACTGTTTTTT

J gene: TRBJ1-1
V gene: TRBV11-2
CDR3 length: 19
clone size: few
D gene: TRBD1
CDR3 protein: CASIPRGALGSGTGIRAFF
CDR3 DNA: TGTGCCAGCATCCCGCGGGGGGCGCTGGGTTCCGGGACAGGGATCCGCGCTTTCTTT

J gene: TRBJ1-6
V gene: TRBV12-3/TRBV12-4
CDR3 length: 14
clone size: -
D gene: TRBD1
CDR3 protein: CASSIRQGNSPLHF
CDR3 DNA: TGTGCCAGCAGCATTCGACAGGGCAATTCACCCCTCCACTTT

J gene: TRBJ2-3
V gene: TRBV5-1
CDR3 length: 15
clone size: -
D gene: TRBD1
CDR3 protein: CASSLPGGDSDTQYF
CDR3 DNA: TGCGCCAGCAGCTTGCCAGGGGGAGATTCAGATACGCAGTATTTT

J gene: TRBJ2-7
V gene: TRBV12-3/TRBV12-4
CDR3 length: 17
clone size: many
D gene: TRBD2
CDR3 protein: CASNPGLAGGHPHEQYF
CDR3 DNA: TGTGCCAGCAATCCCGGACTAGCGGGGGGTCACCCACACGAGCAGTACTTC

J gene: TRBJ2-7
V gene: TRBV29-1
CDR3 length: 13
clone size: few
D gene: -
CDR3 protein: CSVEGRQDHEQYF
CDR3 DNA: TGCAGCGTTGAAGGACGCCAGGACCACGAGCAGTACTTC

J gene: TRBJ1-1
V gene: TRBV6-5
CDR3 length: 14
clone size: many
D gene: -
CDR3 protein: CASRTVTANTEAFF
CDR3 DNA: TGTGCCAGCAGGACCGTGACAGCGAACACTGAAGCTTTCTTT

J gene: TRBJ2-4
V gene: TRBV12-3/TRBV12-4
CDR3 length: 16
clone size: few
D gene: -
CDR3 protein: CASSFGQTIAKNIQYF
CDR3 DNA: TGTGCCAGCAGTTTCGGACAGACCATAGCCAAAAACATTCAGTACTTC

J gene: TRBJ2-1
V gene: TRBV29-1
CDR3 length: 15
clone size: many
D gene: -
CDR3 protein: CSVEGGQSSYNEQFF
CDR3 DNA: TGCAGCGTTGAGGGAGGACAGAGCTCCTACAATGAGCAGTTCTTC

J gene: TRBJ2-7
V gene: TRBV6-5
CDR3 length: 14
clone size: -
D gene: TRBD1
CDR3 protein: CASSPGTGIVEQYF
CDR3 DNA: TGTGCCAGCAGTCCCGGGACAGGGATCGTCGAGCAGTACTTC

J gene: TRBJ2-2
V gene: TRBV12-3/TRBV12-4
CDR3 length: 18
clone size: -
D gene: -
CDR3 protein: CASSLLGRLRYNTGELFF
CDR3 DNA: TGTGCCAGCAGTTTATTGGGCAGGCTCCGATACAACACCGGGGAGCTGTTTTTT

J gene: TRBJ2-7
V gene: TRBV7-9
CDR3 length: 16
clone size: many
D gene: TRBD2
CDR3 protein: CASSRPSGGRSYEQYF
CDR3 DNA: TGTGCCAGCAGCCGACCGTCTGGCGGGAGATCCTACGAGCAGTACTTC

J gene: TRBJ2-1
V gene: TRBV2
CDR3 length: 16
clone size: many
D gene: -
CDR3 protein: CASILQGTRGANEQFF
CDR3 DNA: TGTGCCAGCATTCTCCAGGGAACTAGAGGGGCCAATGAGCAGTTCTTC

J gene: TRBJ2-7
V gene: TRBV14
CDR3 length: 16
clone size: many
D gene: TRBD2
CDR3 protein: CASSHGLAGSFYEQYF
CDR3 DNA: TGTGCCAGCAGCCACGGACTAGCGGGTTCGTTCTACGAGCAGTACTTC

J gene: TRBJ2-1
V gene: TRBV24-1
CDR3 length: 16
clone size: many
D gene: -
CDR3 protein: CATSDLRGTRDNEQFF
CDR3 DNA: TGTGCCACCAGTGATTTGAGGGGGACGAGGGACAATGAGCAGTTCTTC

J gene: TRBJ2-1
V gene: TRBV14
CDR3 length: 15
clone size: many
D gene: -
CDR3 protein: CASSQESEPLDEQFF
CDR3 DNA: TGTGCCAGCAGCCAAGAATCGGAGCCGCTCGATGAGCAGTTCTTC